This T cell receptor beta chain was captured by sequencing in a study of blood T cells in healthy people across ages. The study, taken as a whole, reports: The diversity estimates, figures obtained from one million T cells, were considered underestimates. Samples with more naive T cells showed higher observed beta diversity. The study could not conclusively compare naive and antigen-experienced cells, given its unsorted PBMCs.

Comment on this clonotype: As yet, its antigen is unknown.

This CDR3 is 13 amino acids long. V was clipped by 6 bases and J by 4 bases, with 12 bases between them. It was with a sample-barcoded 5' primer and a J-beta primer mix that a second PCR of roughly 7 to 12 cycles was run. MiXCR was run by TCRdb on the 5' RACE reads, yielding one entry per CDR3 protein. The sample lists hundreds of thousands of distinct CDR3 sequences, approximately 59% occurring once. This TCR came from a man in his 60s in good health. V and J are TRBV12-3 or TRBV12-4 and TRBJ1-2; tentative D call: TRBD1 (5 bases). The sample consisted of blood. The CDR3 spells CASRTGGSYGYTF. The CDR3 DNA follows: TGTGCCAGCAGAACAGGAGGGAGCTATGGCTACACCTTC.